These T cell receptor beta chains were read from a single sample in a study of T cell responses to AZD1222 COVID-19 vaccine. Profiled with immunoSEQ multiplex PCR; TCRdb holds only in-frame clones, not every one. The data show under 95,000 clones, 80% to 90% seen once. This specimen consisted of peripheral blood, obtained on day 0 of AZD1222 vaccination. The receptors derive from an adult in good health. The CDR3 runs from the conserved cysteine through the conserved F or W. D genes are given only for firm matches. Clone size is given for some rows only: seen once, a few or many times, or a class if the clone is expanded.

J gene	V gene	clone size	D gene	CDR3 protein	CDR3 DNA
TRBJ2-2	TRBV10-3	once	.	CAITSAILANTGELFF	TGTGCCATCACAAGCGCGATACTCGCGAACACCGGGGAGCTGTTTTTT
TRBJ1-2	TRBV28	.	.	CAIRRGAQGYTF	TGTGCCATCCGCCGGGGGGCCCAAGGGTACACCTTC
TRBJ1-3	TRBV4-3	.	.	CASSQVGSSGNTIYF	TGCGCCAGCAGCCAAGTGGGCAGCTCTGGAAACACCATATATTTT
TRBJ1-1	TRBV29-1	.	.	CSVEAGVGNTEAFF	TGCAGCGTTGAGGCCGGGGTCGGGAACACTGAAGCTTTCTTT
TRBJ2-7	TRBV7-9	.	TRBD2	CASSLGASGILYEQYF	TGTGCCAGCAGCTTAGGGGCTAGCGGGATTTTATACGAGCAGTACTTC
TRBJ2-2	TRBV4-1	.	.	CASSQGPTRRAVGGELFF	TGCGCCAGCAGCCAAGGCCCTACCCGTCGGGCAGTGGGCGGGGAGCTGTTTTTT
TRBJ2-2	TRBV7-3	.	TRBD2	CASSLNSGRDTGELFF	TGTGCCAGCAGCTTAAATAGCGGGAGGGACACCGGGGAGCTGTTTTTT
TRBJ1-5	TRBV28	once	.	CASSFAPQPQHF	TGTGCCAGCAGTTTTGCTCCTCAGCCCCAGCATTTT
TRBJ2-4	TRBV28	.	.	CASSSSRGSIQYF	.
TRBJ1-1	TRBV11-3	.	.	CASSLVENTEAFF	TGTGCCAGCAGCTTAGTAGAGAACACTGAAGCTTTCTTT
TRBJ1-5	TRBV4-3	.	.	CASSQDRGLEQPQHF	TGCGCCAGCAGCCAAGATCGAGGGTTAGAGCAGCCCCAGCATTTT
TRBJ1-3	TRBV5-6	.	.	CASSLVGSGNTIYF	TGTGCCAGCAGCTTGGTGGGCTCTGGAAACACCATATATTTT
TRBJ2-7	TRBV18	.	TRBD1	CASSPPGWTGSSYEQYF	TGTGCCAGCTCACCCCCCGGGTGGACAGGGAGCTCCTACGAGCAGTACTTC
TRBJ1-1	TRBV25-1	.	.	CASSGGGEGRTEAFF	TGTGCCAGCAGTGGTGGGGGGGAAGGGAGGACTGAAGCTTTCTTT
TRBJ1-5	TRBV24-1	.	.	CATSEHNQPQHF	TGTGCCACCAGTGAGCACAATCAGCCCCAGCATTTT
TRBJ2-5	TRBV2	.	.	CASKGGGETQYF	TGTGCCAGCAAGGGGGGTGGCGAGACCCAGTACTTC
TRBJ2-3	TRBV29-1	.	.	CSVDRSPPDTQYF	TGCAGCGTTGACAGGTCCCCCCCAGATACGCAGTATTTT
TRBJ2-1	TRBV2	.	TRBD2	CASSGVTSGSYNEQFF	TGTGCCAGCAGTGGGGTGACTAGCGGGAGTTACAATGAGCAGTTCTTC
TRBJ2-7	TRBV18	.	.	CASSPRQGGMGGQYF	TGTGCCAGCTCACCACGGCAGGGAGGTATGGGCGGGCAGTACTTC
TRBJ1-2	TRBV12-3/TRBV12-4	.	.	CASSSPPANGYTF	TGTGCCAGCAGTTCGCCCCCCGCCAATGGCTACACCTTC
TRBJ2-3	TRBV18	.	TRBD2	CASSPPSGGAQGDTQYF	TGTGCCAGCTCACCACCCTCGGGGGGGGCTCAAGGAGATACGCAGTATTTT
TRBJ1-2	TRBV5-1	.	.	CASSLEAGNYGYTF	TGCGCCAGCAGCTTGGAGGCAGGGAACTATGGCTACACCTTC
TRBJ1-5	TRBV4-3	.	.	CASSQDHGAESSNQPQHF	TGCGCCAGCAGCCAAGATCATGGGGCGGAATCTTCCAATCAGCCCCAGCATTTT
TRBJ1-2	TRBV28	.	.	CASSSPGQGRRGYTF	TGTGCCAGCAGTTCCCCTGGGCAGGGTCGACGTGGCTACACCTTC
TRBJ2-2	TRBV5-1	.	.	CASSLVAGSTGELFF	TGCGCCAGCAGCTTGGTGGCAGGGAGCACCGGGGAGCTGTTTTTT
TRBJ1-1	TRBV7-9	.	.	CASSLVDISMNTEAFF	TGTGCCAGCAGCCTAGTGGACATTTCCATGAACACTGAAGCTTTCTTT
TRBJ1-1	TRBV29-1	.	.	CSGRQEMNTEAFF	TGCAGCGGTCGACAGGAGATGAACACTGAAGCTTTCTTT
TRBJ2-1	TRBV7-9	few	.	CASSPWGRTNEQFF	TGTGCCAGCAGCCCGTGGGGGCGTACGAATGAGCAGTTCTTC
TRBJ1-4	TRBV19	.	.	CASSMGQGWEKLFF	TGTGCCAGTAGTATGGGGCAGGGCTGGGAAAAACTGTTTTTT
TRBJ2-1	TRBV15	.	.	CATSRDLIGGLNEQFF	TGTGCCACCAGCAGAGATTTAATTGGGGGGCTTAATGAGCAGTTCTTC
TRBJ2-2	TRBV7-3	once	.	CASSSSGTGELFF	TGTGCCAGCAGCTCCTCAGGGACCGGGGAGCTGTTTTTT
TRBJ2-1	TRBV5-8	.	.	CASSLEGALYNEQFF	TGTGCCAGCAGCTTGGAAGGGGCCCTCTACAATGAGCAGTTCTTC